This T cell receptor beta chain was captured by sequencing in a study of blood T cell repertoires in COVID-19. About the research overall: Researchers got acute and convalescent COVID-19 samples from the United States, Italy and Spain. PBMCs, B-cell-depleted T cells, or T cells provided the cDNA or gDNA that made up the material.

Per the original data handling: Reference gene primer amplification in the assay estimated nucleated cell counts. Only in-frame clones appear in the TCRdb table, and some are missing; sequencing was by immunoSEQ multiplex PCR. V and J calls and clone size are given by that table; D and trimming were obtained from the DNA. The profile shows around 140,000 clones, around 86% of them singletons. Only a few counts were recorded for this clone. The V end was cut by 7 bases, the J end by 0 bases, with 10 bases between. CDR1 is MNHEY and CDR2 is SMNVEV in the germline V gene (reference sequence). The CDR3 is 14 residues long.

The TCR sequence derives from a human donor in a cohort sampled during active COVID-19. The V and J genes are TRBV27 and TRBJ2-1; D may be TRBD1 (5 bases). Sequences were obtained from peripheral blood. This CDR3 is CASTDRYSYNEQFF. CDR3 bases: TGTGCCAGCACCGACAGATACTCCTACAATGAGCAGTTCTTC.